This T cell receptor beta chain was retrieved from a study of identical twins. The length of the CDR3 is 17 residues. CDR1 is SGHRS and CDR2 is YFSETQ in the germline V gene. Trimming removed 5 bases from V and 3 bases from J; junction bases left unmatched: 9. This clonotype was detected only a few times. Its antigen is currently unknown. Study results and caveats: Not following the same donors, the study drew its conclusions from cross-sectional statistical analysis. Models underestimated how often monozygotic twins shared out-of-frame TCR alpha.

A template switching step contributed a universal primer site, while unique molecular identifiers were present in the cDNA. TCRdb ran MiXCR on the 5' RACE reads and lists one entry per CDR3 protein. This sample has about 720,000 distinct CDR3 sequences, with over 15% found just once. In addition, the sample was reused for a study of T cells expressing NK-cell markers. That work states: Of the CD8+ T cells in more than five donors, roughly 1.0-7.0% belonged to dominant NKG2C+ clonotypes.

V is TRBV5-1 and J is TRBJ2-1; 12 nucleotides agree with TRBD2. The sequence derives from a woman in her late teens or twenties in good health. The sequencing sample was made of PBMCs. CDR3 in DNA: TGCGCCAGCAGTCCCACTAGCGGGAGGACTTTCTACAATGAGCAGTTCTTC. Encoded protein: CASSPTSGRTFYNEQFF.